This T cell receptor beta chain is drawn from a study of CD8+ T cells in alopecia areata. Overall study results and limits: Clonality exceeded that of normal scalp in lesional scalp, most notably in alopecia totalis/universalis. Sequencing of scalp samples also captures resident alphabeta T cells of normal skin.

cDNA reverse transcribed from extracted RNA served as the sequencing template. This table comes from immunoSEQ multiplex PCR, and its TCRdb copy is limited to in-frame clones, with some not included. The sample lists around 150,000 clones; 62% were seen once. A remark on this clone: Its specificity is unknown.

The CDR3 length is 13 residues. Germline loops: CDR1 SQVTM, CDR2 ANQGSEA. V lost 6 bases, J lost 2 bases, and 10 bases lay in between. This chain connects TRBV29-1 to TRBJ2-2; D is possibly TRBD2 (5 bases). The sample comprised CD8+ T cells sorted from blood. The TCR comes from a human donor in good health. The CDR3 DNA sequence: TGCAGCGTCCTGGACTCAAACACCGGGGAGCTGTTTTTT. This encodes CSVLDSNTGELFF.